This entry lists 4 T cell receptor beta chains sequenced from one sample in a study of response to subunit inactivated influenza vaccine. TCRdb passed the RT-PCR reads through MiXCR, listing each CDR3 protein once. Of 550,000 to 650,000 distinct CDR3 sequences in the sample, about 11% were seen once. This specimen consisted of PBMCs from blood, obtained on the day of vaccination. The receptors originated from a man aged 45 to 65 who received an inactivated influenza vaccine.

This chain connects TRBV20-1 to TRBJ2-1, with D hard to call. Germline loops: CDR1 DFQATT, CDR2 SNEGSKA (reference sequence). The CDR3 totals 16 residues. Trimming shortened V by 6 bases and J by 0 bases, and 18 bases separated the two germline ends. In DNA form, the CDR3 reads TGCAGTGCCGCCCCCCAGCAAGCGAGCTCCTACAATGAGCAGTTCTTC. Amino acids: CSAAPQQASSYNEQFF.

This chain links TRBV29-1 with TRBJ2-1, with D perhaps TRBD1 or TRBD2 (6 bases each). V was shortened by 8 bases and J by 4 bases, with 15 bases between the two germline ends. The germline gives CDR1 SQVTM, CDR2 ANQGSEA. The CDR3 spans 13 residues. CDR3 protein: CSSVGGYYNEQFF. Written as DNA, the CDR3 is TGCAGCTCCGTAGGGGGGTATTACAATGAGCAGTTCTTC.

The chain uses TRBV12-3 or TRBV12-4 and TRBJ2-3, with D perhaps given as TRBD1 or TRBD2 (6 bases each). Between the trimmed V and J ends, which lost 4 bases and 2 bases, there was a span of 16 bases. The CDR3 is made up of 16 amino acids. CDR3 amino acids: CASSSPTPGATDTQYF. The CDR3 bases are TGTGCCAGCAGTTCCCCCACCCCGGGGGCCACAGATACGCAGTATTTT.

This clonotype occurred a few times. This chain uses TRBV6-2 or TRBV6-3 with TRBJ2-7; D may be TRBD2 (6 bases). CDR3 size: 15 residues. Germline assignment: CDR1 MNHEY and CDR2 SVGEGT. Trimming pared 0 bases from V and 4 bases from J, leaving 13 bases between. The CDR3 bases are TGTGCCAGCAGTTACTCTCGCGGGAATAATTACGAGCAGTACTTC. It yields the protein CASSYSRGNNYEQYF.